A selection of T cell receptor beta chains follows, all from one sample in a study of shared clonotypes between healthy human individuals. Sequencing used immunoSEQ multiplex PCR; TCRdb keeps in-frame clones, though not all of them. The profile shows approximately 980,000 clones, roughly 72% of them singletons. Material for sequencing was memory CD4+ T cells sorted from blood. The receptor set was obtained from a man between 18 and 29 years old in good health. Both conserved end residues are part of each CDR3. Each record gives: D gene, V gene, clone size, J gene, CDR3 protein, CDR3 DNA. D genes are given only for firm matches. Where a row states a size, it is once, few, many or the class of an expanded clone; other rows omit it.

.	TRBV27	few	TRBJ1-3	CASSPQGPGNTIYF	TGTGCCAGCAGCCCGCAGGGGCCTGGAAACACCATATATTTT
TRBD1	TRBV5-1	.	TRBJ1-2	CASSSRDRSLYGYTF	TGCGCCAGCAGCTCTCGGGACAGAAGTCTCTATGGCTACACCTTC
.	TRBV10-3	.	TRBJ1-3	CAISDTGSGNTIYF	TGTGCCATCAGTGATACAGGCTCTGGAAACACCATATATTTT
.	TRBV21-1	.	TRBJ1-5	CASSSRENAYSNQPQHF	TGTGCCAGCAGCAGCCGGGAGAATGCCTATAGCAATCAGCCCCAGCATTTT
TRBD1	TRBV5-1	many	TRBJ1-1	CASSYGTGSPTEAFF	TGCGCCAGCAGCTACGGGACAGGGAGTCCCACTGAAGCTTTCTTT
TRBD1	TRBV6-5	.	TRBJ1-5	CASSRQGGNQPQHF	TGTGCCAGCAGTAGGCAGGGGGGCAATCAGCCCCAGCATTTT
TRBD2	TRBV30	many	TRBJ2-3	CASSRLAEGLEYF	TGTGCCTCCTCGCGACTAGCGGAGGGGTTGGAGTATTTT
.	TRBV18	.	TRBJ1-1	CASSPLDSSTEAFF	TGTGCCAGCTCACCTCTGGACAGCTCAACTGAAGCTTTCTTT
TRBD2	TRBV5-1	.	TRBJ2-1	CASSVTSGGIYNEQFF	TGCGCCAGCAGCGTAACAAGCGGGGGGATCTACAATGAGCAGTTCTTC
.	TRBV5-6	.	TRBJ2-1	CASSSTHNEQFF	TGTGCCAGCAGCTCTACGCACAATGAGCAGTTCTTC
.	TRBV6-6	.	TRBJ2-7	CASSYTGYEQYF	TGTGCCAGCAGTTATACAGGTTACGAGCAGTACTTC
TRBD1	TRBV7-9	.	TRBJ1-1	CASSPAVGTANTEAFF	TGTGCCAGCAGCCCCGCCGTCGGGACAGCTAACACTGAAGCTTTCTTT
TRBD1	TRBV9	.	TRBJ1-3	CASSEGTGGNRGNTIYF	TGTGCCAGCAGCGAGGGGACAGGGGGCAATCGTGGAAACACCATATATTTT
.	TRBV7-9	.	TRBJ1-2	CASSRLDRDYGYTF	TGTGCCAGCAGCCGGCTAGACAGAGACTATGGCTACACCTTC
.	TRBV5-6	once	TRBJ1-3	CASSLGPTGNTIYF	TGTGCCAGCAGCTTGGGACCAACTGGAAACACCATATATTTT
.	TRBV30	.	TRBJ1-5	CAWSPGGSGNQPQHF	TGTGCCTGGAGTCCGGGGGGTTCTGGCAATCAGCCCCAGCATTTT
TRBD2	TRBV11-2	.	TRBJ2-1	CASSRGRSSYNEQFF	TGTGCCAGCAGCCGCGGGAGAAGCTCCTACAATGAGCAGTTCTTC
.	TRBV6-1	.	TRBJ2-1	CASSTLLTNNEQFF	TGTGCCAGCAGTACGCTCCTCACCAACAATGAGCAGTTCTTC
.	TRBV7-9	.	TRBJ2-1	CASRLRQEEFF	TGTGCCAGCAGACTACGACAGGAGGAGTTCTTC
TRBD2	TRBV7-2	.	TRBJ2-3	CASRRRGGRTDTQYF	TGTGCCAGCAGGCGCCGGGGGGGGCGCACAGATACGCAGTATTTT
.	TRBV5-4	.	TRBJ2-1	CASSLGGVTYNEQFF	TGTGCCAGCAGCTTGGGAGGGGTCACCTACAATGAGCAGTTCTTC
.	TRBV30	few	TRBJ1-2	CAWRQLYGYTF	TGTGCCTGGAGACAGCTCTATGGCTACACCTTC
.	TRBV6-5	few	TRBJ2-5	CASSYSSGGKETQYF	TGTGCCAGCAGTTACTCGAGTGGGGGCAAAGAGACCCAGTACTTC
.	TRBV14	.	TRBJ2-7	CASSQVGSSYEQYF	TGTGCCAGCAGCCAAGTGGGATCTTCGTACGAGCAGTACTTC